A single sample gave rise to the 5 T cell receptor beta chains below, sequenced in a study of T cell responses to AZD1222 COVID-19 vaccine (dated by TCRdb to the early 2020s). The receptor library was made with the immunoSEQ multiplex PCR assay. This immuneACCESS table, as held by TCRdb, lists in-frame sequences with V and J called but not all clones. Of the missing ones, under half trace to an unresolved V gene in checked studies; the others have no known cause. The sample has over 130,000 clones on record, roughly 92% of them singletons. The ten top clones hold approximately 4.7% of the sample. Sample time point, as interpreted from the label and publication: baseline before first vaccination. The specimen comprised peripheral blood, sampled on day 0 of AZD1222 vaccination. The receptors originated from an adult in good health.

The gene calls are TRBV6-2 or TRBV6-3 and TRBJ1-2, with D tentatively TRBD1 (5 bases). This CDR3 spans 13 amino acids. The V and J ends lost 6 bases and 8 bases respectively, with 16 bases between them. Germline lookup yields CDR1 MNHEY and CDR2 SVGEGT. CDR3 sequence reads: CASRYGTAGGYTF. The CDR3 nucleotides read TGTGCCAGCAGGTACGGGACTGCGGGAGGCTACACCTTC.

The chain employs TRBV28 and TRBJ2-2, with 7 bases matching TRBD1. The J segment lost 7 bases and the V segment lost 4 bases, leaving 12 bases of the junction unmatched. The CDR3 runs to 16 residues. Per the germline V gene, CDR1 is MDHEN and CDR2 is SYDVKM. Here the CDR3 reads CASSSPTGNVIGELFF. CDR3 nucleotide sequence: TGTGCCAGCAGTTCACCGACAGGGAACGTTATCGGGGAGCTGTTTTTT.

The J gene is TRBJ2-3, the V gene TRBV6-1; the match to TRBD2 covers 12 bases. J lost 3 bases, V lost 2 bases, and 6 bases had no gene match. The germline CDR1 and CDR2 sequences are MNHNS and SASEGT. This CDR3 contains 17 residues. Here the CDR3 DNA reads TGTGCCAGCAGTGAACTAGCGGGGGGGCTTTCAACAGATACGCAGTATTTT. Amino acids: CASSELAGGLSTDTQYF.

This clone was observed once. The chain combines TRBV12-3 or TRBV12-4 with TRBJ1-2, with D unresolved. V was shortened by 7 bases and J by 5 bases, with 14 bases between the two germline ends. The CDR3 length is 13 residues. The CDR3 DNA reads TGTGCCAGCACCTGGTCGAGGTGGTATGGCTACACCTTC. Translating it yields CASTWSRWYGYTF.

This chain joins TRBV7-2 and TRBJ1-1; D call uncertain. Germline CDR1 SGHTA, CDR2 FQGNSA. The V end was cut by 3 bases, the J end by 0 bases, with 5 bases between. The CDR3 covers 13 residues. The CDR3 bases are TGTGCCAGCAGCTTCCAACTGAACACTGAAGCTTTCTTT. Its protein product is CASSFQLNTEAFF.